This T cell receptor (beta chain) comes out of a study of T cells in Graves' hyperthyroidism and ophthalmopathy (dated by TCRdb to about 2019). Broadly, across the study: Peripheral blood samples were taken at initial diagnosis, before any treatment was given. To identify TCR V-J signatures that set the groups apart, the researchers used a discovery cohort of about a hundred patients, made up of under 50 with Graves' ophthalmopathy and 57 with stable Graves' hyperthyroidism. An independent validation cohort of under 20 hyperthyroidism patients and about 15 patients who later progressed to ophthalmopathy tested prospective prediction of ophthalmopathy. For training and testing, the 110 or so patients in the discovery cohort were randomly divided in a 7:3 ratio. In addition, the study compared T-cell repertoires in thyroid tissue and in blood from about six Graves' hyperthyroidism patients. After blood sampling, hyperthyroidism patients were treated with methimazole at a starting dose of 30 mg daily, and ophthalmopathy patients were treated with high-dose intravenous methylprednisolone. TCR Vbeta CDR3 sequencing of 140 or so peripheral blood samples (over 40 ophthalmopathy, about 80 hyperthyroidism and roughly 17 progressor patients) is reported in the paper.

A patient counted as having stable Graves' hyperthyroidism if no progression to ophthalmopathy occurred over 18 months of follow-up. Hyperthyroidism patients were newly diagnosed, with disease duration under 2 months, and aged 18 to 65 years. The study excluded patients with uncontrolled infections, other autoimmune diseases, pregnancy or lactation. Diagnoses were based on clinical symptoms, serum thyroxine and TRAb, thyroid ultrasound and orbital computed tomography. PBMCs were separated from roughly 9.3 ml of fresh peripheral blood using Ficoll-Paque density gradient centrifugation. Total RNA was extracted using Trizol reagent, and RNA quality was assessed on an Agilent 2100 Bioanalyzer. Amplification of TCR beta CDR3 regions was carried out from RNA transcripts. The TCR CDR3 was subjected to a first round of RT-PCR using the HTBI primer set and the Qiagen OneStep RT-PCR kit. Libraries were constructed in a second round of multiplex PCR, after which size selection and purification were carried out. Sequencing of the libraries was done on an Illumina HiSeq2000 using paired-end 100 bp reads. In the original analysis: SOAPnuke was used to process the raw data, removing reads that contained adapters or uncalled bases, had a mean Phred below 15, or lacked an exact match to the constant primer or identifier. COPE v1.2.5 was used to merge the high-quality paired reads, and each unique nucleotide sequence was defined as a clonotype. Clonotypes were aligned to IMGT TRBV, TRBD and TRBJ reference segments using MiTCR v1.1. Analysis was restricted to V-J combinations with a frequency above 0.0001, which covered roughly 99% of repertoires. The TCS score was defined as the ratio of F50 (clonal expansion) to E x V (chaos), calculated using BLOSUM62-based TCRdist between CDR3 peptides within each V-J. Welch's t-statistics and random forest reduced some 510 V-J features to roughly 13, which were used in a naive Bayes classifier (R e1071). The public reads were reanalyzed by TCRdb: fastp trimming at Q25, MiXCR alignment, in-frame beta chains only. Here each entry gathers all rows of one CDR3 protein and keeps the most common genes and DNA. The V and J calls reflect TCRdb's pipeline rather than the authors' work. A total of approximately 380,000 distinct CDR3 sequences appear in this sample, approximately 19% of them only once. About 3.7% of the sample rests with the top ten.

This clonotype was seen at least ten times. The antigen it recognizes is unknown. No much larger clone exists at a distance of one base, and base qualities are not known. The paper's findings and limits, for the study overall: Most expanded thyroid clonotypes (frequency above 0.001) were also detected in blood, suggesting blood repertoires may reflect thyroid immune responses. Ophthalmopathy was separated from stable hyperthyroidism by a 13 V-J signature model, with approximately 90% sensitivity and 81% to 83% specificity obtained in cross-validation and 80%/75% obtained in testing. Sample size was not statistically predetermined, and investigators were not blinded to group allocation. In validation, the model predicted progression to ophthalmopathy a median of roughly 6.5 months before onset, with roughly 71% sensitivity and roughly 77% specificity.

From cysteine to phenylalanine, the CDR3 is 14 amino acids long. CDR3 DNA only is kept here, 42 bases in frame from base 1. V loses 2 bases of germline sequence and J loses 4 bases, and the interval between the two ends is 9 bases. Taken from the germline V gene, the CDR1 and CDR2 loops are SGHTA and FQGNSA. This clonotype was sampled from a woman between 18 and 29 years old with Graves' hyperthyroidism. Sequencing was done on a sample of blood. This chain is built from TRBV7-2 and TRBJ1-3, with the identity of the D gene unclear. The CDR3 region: CASSLSRRGNTIYF. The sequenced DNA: TGTGCCAGCAGCTTATCGAGAAGAGGAAACACCATATATTTT.